This is a list of T cell receptor beta chains from one sample in a study of T cells in Graves' hyperthyroidism and ophthalmopathy. TCRdb called the multiplex PCR reads again in MiXCR, with one record for every CDR3 protein. The sample contains approximately 590,000 distinct CDR3 sequences, approximately 14% of which appear only once. Specimen: blood. These receptors were obtained from a woman in her 30s with Graves' hyperthyroidism. The CDR3 runs from the conserved cysteine through the conserved F or W. The D gene is left open where the match is weak. Clone size is not always given. Where it is, it says once, few, many or a class for expanded clones.

>TRBV27|TRBD1|TRBJ1-5|-
TGTGCCAGCAGTTTATCGGGACAGGGGGCCATTAGCAATCAGCCCCAGCATTTT
CASSLSGQGAISNQPQHF
>TRBV6-2/TRBV6-3|TRBD2|TRBJ2-1|few
TGTGCCAGCAGTCATCCCCTCAGACTAGCGGGAGACTGTGAGCAGTTCTTC
CASSHPLRLAGDCEQFF
>TRBV12-5|-|TRBJ2-1|many
TGTGCTAGTGGTTTGGGGAATGAGCAGTTCTTC
CASGLGNEQFF
>TRBV7-6|-|TRBJ2-7|many
TGTGCCAGCAGCTTAGGGGGAGGGGGCGAGCAGTACTTC
CASSLGGGGEQYF
>TRBV18|-|TRBJ1-1|many
TGTGCCAGCTCACCACCGGGACCTTCCACTGAAGCTTTCTTT
CASSPPGPSTEAFF
>TRBV11-2|-|TRBJ2-7|many
TGTGCCAGCAGCTTAGGAAGGTACGAGCAGTACTTC
CASSLGRYEQYF
>TRBV7-2|-|TRBJ2-7|-
TGTGCCAGCACCCTAACCCCCCTCCAGCTTAACGAGCAGTACTTC
CASTLTPLQLNEQYF
>TRBV20-1|-|TRBJ2-3|many
TGCAGTGCTCCAATGGCAGGACTTCAAACCACAGATACGCAGTATTTT
CSAPMAGLQTTDTQYF
>TRBV3-1|TRBD1|TRBJ2-1|many
TGTGCCAGCAGCCAACGCCAGGGGGCGAGGAATGAGCAGTTCTTC
CASSQRQGARNEQFF
>TRBV6-2/TRBV6-3|-|TRBJ2-7|-
TGTGCCAGCAGTTACAGCGACTACGAGCAGTACTTC
CASSYSDYEQYF
>TRBV2|TRBD2|TRBJ2-2|many
TGTGCCAGCCGACTAGCGGGGGGTACCGGGGAGCTGTTTTTT
CASRLAGGTGELFF
>TRBV12-3/TRBV12-4|-|TRBJ2-7|many
TGTGCCAGCAGCCAGGGACGATCACGTACCTTC
CASSQGRSRTF
>TRBV7-2|-|TRBJ1-2|many
TGTGCCAGCAGCTTAGAGGGACTCTATGGCTACACCTTC
CASSLEGLYGYTF
>TRBV6-1|TRBD1|TRBJ1-6|-
TGTGCCAGCAAGGGACAGGGGTTTTCACCCCTCCACTTT
CASKGQGFSPLHF
>TRBV3-1|-|TRBJ2-3|-
TGTGCCAGCAGCCAAGATTGGCAGGTGGCTGACACAGATACGCAGTATTTT
CASSQDWQVADTDTQYF
>TRBV9|-|TRBJ1-4|once
TGTGCCAGCAGCGTAGGCGGGACCGTGGATGAAAAACTGTTTTTT
CASSVGGTVDEKLFF